This T cell receptor beta chain derives from a study of blood T cell dynamics during melanoma immunotherapy. The wider study: First-line therapy was either pembrolizumab or nivolumab with ipilimumab for metastatic melanoma.

Study-wide points: It remained unknown if the driving T cell clones were melanoma-specific.

Specified time point: pre-treatment baseline. Sampling occurred pretreatment (T0) and at week 3 (W3), after cycle one of checkpoint blockade. DNA loading was fixed at about 340 ng for all bulk PBMC samples. Method: immunoSEQ multiplex PCR; TCRdb's copy keeps in-frame clones and lacks some. This sample has some 20,000 clones, with roughly 90% found just once. Regarding this clone: What it binds is not known.

The CDR3 has 12 amino acids. CDR1 is MNHNY, CDR2 SVGAGI, per germline (reference sequence). Trimming stripped 5 bases from V and 4 bases from J, with 6 bases between. This clonotype was sampled from a human donor with melanoma. This sequence joins TRBV6-6 and TRBJ1-3; D unclear. The sample was blood, taken from a patient treated with checkpoint blockade. CDR3 coding DNA: TGTGCCAGCAGTCAGACAGGAAACACCATATATTTT. It encodes CASSQTGNTIYF.